Below are 31 T cell receptor beta chains sequenced from a single sample in a study of shared T cell receptors in the human thymus. Some clones are missing from TCRdb's copy, which holds only in-frame ones; the method was immunoSEQ multiplex PCR. The sample shows roughly 660,000 clones, 88% of them seen only once. These data were likewise used in another study, on human thymus T cells.

The sequencing sample was made of thymocytes. These receptors all come from a boy under two years old with a congenital heart defect.

The V gene is TRBV25-1, the J gene TRBJ1-2, with D possibly TRBD1 on 6 matching bases. V was pared by 2 bases and J by 9 bases, with 22 bases between. The CDR3 is made up of 16 amino acids. Germline V gene lookup returns CDR1 MGHDK and CDR2 SYGVNS. CDR3 residues: CASSEQTPRGAIRYTF. In DNA, the CDR3 is TGTGCCAGCAGTGAACAGACCCCCCGGGGGGCGATTCGCTACACCTTC.

This clone came up once. The rearrangement joins TRBV30 to TRBJ2-4; 7 positions match TRBD2. Losses at the gene ends were 5 bases for V and 1 base for J; bases not matched to a gene: 14. The CDR3 spans 17 residues. CDR1 is GTSNPN, CDR2 SVGIG, per germline (reference sequence). CDR3 protein: CAWPVRGEGLAKNIQYF. CDR3 in DNA: TGTGCCTGGCCGGTTCGGGGGGAGGGCCTTGCCAAAAACATTCAGTACTTC.

The chain has TRBV2 and TRBJ2-7; 10 nucleotides align to TRBD2. CDR1 is SNHLY, CDR2 FYNNEI, per germline. There are 15 residues in the CDR3. V shed 6 bases and J 3 bases; nucleotides not matched to a gene: 8. The CDR3 spells CASRGPGTSDYEQYF. The CDR3 DNA reads TGTGCCAGCAGGGGCCCCGGGACTAGCGACTACGAGCAGTACTTC.

This clone is a singleton in its sample. The V and J genes are TRBV12-5 and TRBJ2-5; TRBD2 aligns across 7 bases. This CDR3 spans 17 amino acids. Trimming took 2 bases from V and 1 from J; bases not matched to a gene: 10. The germline V gene has CDR1 LGHNT and CDR2 FRNRAP. The DNA for the CDR3 is TGTGCTAGTGGTTTGCCCCTCCTCGCTAGCGGCCAAGAGACCCAGTACTTC. It encodes CASGLPLLASGQETQYF.

The CDR3 spells CAWRTGGKSQETQYF. CDR3 DNA sequence: TGTGCCTGGAGGACAGGGGGGAAAAGTCAAGAGACCCAGTACTTC. This chain connects TRBV30 to TRBJ2-5; 9 bases align to TRBD1. This CDR3 has 15 residues. V lost 3 bases and J lost 2; bases outside the gene matches: 7. Looked up from germline, CDR1 is GTSNPN and CDR2 is SVGIG (reference sequence).

The rearrangement links TRBV4-3 to TRBJ2-7, with 10 nucleotides matching TRBD2. The CDR3 sequence is 18 residues long. Germline loops: CDR1 LGHNA, CDR2 YSLEER. Trimming cost V 4 bases and J 3 bases; bases outside gene matches: 15. CDR3 DNA sequence: TGCGCCAGCAGCCCCGCTGTCCTTAGCGGGAGGAACCTCTACGAGCAGTACTTC. This gives the protein CASSPAVLSGRNLYEQYF.

The rearrangement links TRBV27 to TRBJ2-7; D is possibly TRBD2 (6 bases). Trimming removed 6 bases at V and 5 bases at J, with 17 bases between. The CDR3 sequence is 14 residues long. Germline CDR1 is MNHEY and CDR2 is SMNVEV (reference sequence). CDR3 DNA sequence: TGTGCCAGCAGCCATGCGGGGTTTAACCACGAGCAGTACTTC. Translation gives CASSHAGFNHEQYF.

The chain is built from TRBV5-4 and TRBJ2-3, with 8 bases identical to TRBD2. From germline, CDR1 is SGHNT and CDR2 YYREEE (reference sequence). CDR3 length: 15 amino acids. V gave up 2 bases and J gave up 2 bases; unmatched junction bases: 4. This CDR3 is CASSFTSGDTDTQYF. The DNA for the CDR3 is TGTGCCAGCAGCTTCACTAGCGGAGACACAGATACGCAGTATTTT.

This chain uses TRBV11-3 with TRBJ2-3; D gene ambiguous. Trimming took 2 bases from V and 5 from J, leaving 11 bases between them. Germline CDR1 is SGHNT and CDR2 is YENEEA. The CDR3 is 14 residues long. This chain's CDR3 is CASSLTRAGDTQYF. As DNA, the CDR3 is TGTGCCAGCAGCTTAACCCGCGCTGGAGATACGCAGTATTTT.

The chain employs TRBV7-8 and TRBJ2-1; 10 bases match TRBD2. With 5 bases clipped from V and 3 bases from J, the junction kept 4 bases outside the gene matches. This CDR3 contains 15 residues. The germline gives CDR1 SGHVS, CDR2 FQNEAQ. DNA for the CDR3: TGTGCCAGCAGCGCTAGCGGGAGCCACTACAATGAGCAGTTCTTC. Residues: CASSASGSHYNEQFF.

The chain has TRBV21-1 and TRBJ1-2. TRBV21-1 is a known pseudogene. CDR3 length: 15 residues. The CDR3 reads CASSNEGGGPYGYTF. CDR3 bases: TGTGCCAGCAGCAATGAGGGGGGGGGCCCCTATGGCTACACCTTC.

In this sample, this clone turned up once. The chain joins TRBV15 to TRBJ2-7, with D perhaps matching TRBD2 (5 bases). Trimming shortened V by 8 bases and J by 2 bases, and 16 bases separated the two germline ends. Germline CDR1 LNHNV, CDR2 YYDKDF (reference sequence). The CDR3 runs 14 residues. The CDR3: CATRLGAVPYEQYF. CDR3 nucleotides: TGTGCCACCCGACTGGGAGCGGTACCCTACGAGCAGTACTTC.

In its sample, this clone was seen once. V is TRBV27 and J is TRBJ2-1; 7 nucleotides match TRBD2. V lost 4 bases to trimming and J lost 5 bases; unmatched junction nucleotides: 20. Germline V CDR1 and CDR2: MNHEY, SMNVEV (reference sequence). This CDR3 region has 19 residues. CDR3 DNA sequence: TGTGCCAGCAGTTACACCCCCACTAAACGGGGGGAGCCAAACAATGAGCAGTTCTTC. Translated, it gives CASSYTPTKRGEPNNEQFF.

V and J are TRBV28 and TRBJ2-1, with 12 bases lining up with TRBD1. This CDR3 spans 17 amino acids. From germline, CDR1 is MDHEN and CDR2 SYDVKM. V lost 3 bases, J lost 7 bases, and 10 bases stayed unmatched. The CDR3 coding sequence is TGTGCCAGCAGTTTCCCACGGAGGGACAGGGGGCATAATGAGCAGTTCTTC. Residues: CASSFPRRDRGHNEQFF.

This chain uses TRBV27 with TRBJ2-5; perhaps TRBD1 as D (6 bases). V was trimmed by 6 bases and J by 3 bases, leaving 11 bases between them. Germline V gene lookup returns CDR1 MNHEY and CDR2 SMNVEV (reference sequence). The CDR3 covers 13 residues. In nucleotides, the CDR3 is TGTGCCAGCAGACACAGGGTTGAAGAGACCCAGTACTTC. This sequence encodes CASRHRVEETQYF.

The rearrangement uses TRBV28 and TRBJ2-3, with 7 bases fitting TRBD2. Germline values: CDR1 MDHEN, CDR2 SYDVKM. This CDR3 is 16 amino acids long. V was clipped by 5 bases and J by 3 bases; unmatched bases: 11. The CDR3 is CASSPGTLADTDTQYF. CDR3 in DNA: TGTGCCAGCAGTCCGGGGACCCTAGCGGATACAGATACGCAGTATTTT.

The chain is built from TRBV6-1 and TRBJ1-5, with D perhaps matching TRBD1 (5 bases). Deletions cut 2 bases from V and 6 bases from J, with 17 bases between. Germline values: CDR1 MNHNS, CDR2 SASEGT. This CDR3 contains 16 residues. The CDR3, as DNA: TGTGCCAGCAGTGAACTTCGAGGCAGGGTGAGTCAGCCCCAGCATTTT. Protein sequence: CASSELRGRVSQPQHF.

CDR3 sequence reads: CAKTSGSPYNEQFF. For the CDR3, the DNA is TGTGCCAAAACTAGCGGGAGCCCCTACAATGAGCAGTTCTTC. V is TRBV30 and J is TRBJ2-1; 11 bases agree with TRBD2. With 8 bases clipped from V and 2 bases from J, the junction kept 5 bases outside the gene matches. Germline loops: CDR1 GTSNPN, CDR2 SVGIG (reference sequence). This CDR3 region has 14 residues.

This rearrangement joins TRBV10-1 to TRBJ2-3; TRBD1 matches at 9 bases. The CDR3 has 14 residues. With 7 bases clipped from V and 2 bases from J, the junction kept 4 bases outside the gene matches. Germline assignment: CDR1 WNHNN and CDR2 SYGVQD (reference sequence). The CDR3: CASTDRGATDTQYF. As DNA, the CDR3 is TGCGCCAGCACGGACAGGGGAGCCACAGATACGCAGTATTTT.

This clone has only one observation. The rearrangement links TRBV9 to TRBJ1-1, with 8 bases fitting TRBD1. The germline V gene encodes CDR1 SGDLS and CDR2 YYNGEE. V dropped 0 bases and J dropped 5; count of bases not matched to a gene: 6. CDR3 length equals 15 residues. The DNA for the CDR3 is TGTGCCAGCAGCGTAGGTGCGGACAGGGTGACTGAAGCTTTCTTT. It specifies CASSVGADRVTEAFF. Supplemented by reference TRBV9 and TRBJ1-1, the full variable domain reads DSGVTQTPKHLITATGQRVTLRCSPRSGDLSVYWYQQSLDQGLQFLIQYYNGEERAKGNILERFSAQQFPDLHSELNLSSLELGDSALYFCASSVGADRVTEAFFGQGTRLTVV.

This sequence joins TRBV11-3 and TRBJ2-4; D is uncertain. CDR1 and CDR2 (germline): SGHNT, YENEEA. The CDR3 spans 15 residues. Trimming cost V 1 base and J 0 bases, with 7 bases left between them. This CDR3 is CASSLGSLAKNIQYF. CDR3 DNA: TGTGCCAGCAGCTTAGGAAGCCTAGCCAAAAACATTCAGTACTTC.

This clone has a single count. The chain joins TRBV27 to TRBJ2-3, with D hard to call. The CDR3 length is 12 residues. Germline V gives CDR1 MNHEY, CDR2 SMNVEV (reference sequence). The ends were cut back, 3 bases at V and 6 bases at J, with 7 bases in the middle. In DNA, the CDR3 is TGTGCCAGCAGTTTTCCCCCGGATACGCAGTATTTT. It yields the protein CASSFPPDTQYF.

CDR3 nucleotides: TGTGCCAGCAGTTTATCGAAGGCCGGTGGTGGGCTAGCGGGAGGGCGGGCAGATACGCAGTATTTT. Its translation is CASSLSKAGGGLAGGRADTQYF. The gene calls are TRBV27 and TRBJ2-3; 12 positions match TRBD2. The CDR3 runs 22 residues. V lost 0 bases to trimming and J lost 4 bases; unmatched junction nucleotides: 20. Germline lookup yields CDR1 MNHEY and CDR2 SMNVEV (reference sequence).

V gene TRBV14 combines with J gene TRBJ2-1, with 7 bases fitting TRBD2. This CDR3 region has 17 residues. V was pared by 0 bases and J by 2 bases, with 7 bases of the junction left unmatched. CDR1 and CDR2 (germline): SGHDN, FVKESK. CDR3 loop: CASSQDRRAGPYNEQFF. Written as DNA, the CDR3 is TGTGCCAGCAGCCAAGATCGGAGAGCGGGACCCTACAATGAGCAGTTCTTC.

The chain is built from TRBV30 and TRBJ2-2; TRBD2 agrees at 11 bases. The CDR3 loop spans 19 amino acids. Germline lookup yields CDR1 GTSNPN and CDR2 SVGIG (reference sequence). After removal of 7 bases from V and 1 base from J, the junction contained 17 bases not matched to a gene. The DNA of the CDR3 is TGTGCCTATGGAGACGAGACTAGCGGGGAGGTTGGGAACACCGGGGAGCTGTTTTTT. Protein sequence: CAYGDETSGEVGNTGELFF.

J is TRBJ2-7 and V is TRBV6-6; D not resolved. From germline, CDR1 is MNHNY and CDR2 SVGAGI (reference sequence). This CDR3 spans 13 amino acids. V lost 6 bases and J lost 5, with 14 bases in between. The CDR3 protein is CASRRLPYHEQYF. The CDR3 DNA sequence: TGTGCCAGCAGGAGACTCCCTTATCACGAGCAGTACTTC.

The J gene is TRBJ2-7, the V gene TRBV9; tentatively, D is TRBD2 (6 bases). V was clipped by 0 bases and J by 6 bases, with 10 bases between them. The length of the CDR3 is 13 residues. Germline values: CDR1 SGDLS, CDR2 YYNGEE. This chain's CDR3 is CASSVGGGSEQYF. The DNA for the CDR3 is TGTGCCAGCAGCGTAGGAGGAGGGTCCGAGCAGTACTTC.

The chain couples TRBV7-8 to TRBJ2-7; D gene ambiguous. The V and J ends lost 0 bases and 3 bases respectively, with 6 bases between them. Germline CDR1 and CDR2: SGHVS and FQNEAQ. This CDR3 spans 13 amino acids. The CDR3 loop reads CASSLARDYEQYF. The CDR3 region has the DNA TGTGCCAGCAGCTTAGCTAGAGACTACGAGCAGTACTTC. Full variable domain (remainder filled in from reference TRBV7-8 and TRBJ2-7): GAGVSQSPRYKVAKRGQDVALRCDPISGHVSLFWYQQALGQGPEFLTYFQNEAQLDKSGLPSDRFFAERPEGSVSTLKIQRTQQEDSAVYLCASSLARDYEQYFGPGTRLTVT.

This CDR3 reads CASSPGGTDEAFF. As DNA, the CDR3 is TGTGCCAGCAGCCCCGGTGGGACAGATGAAGCTTTCTTT. The chain links TRBV9 to TRBJ1-1, with 7 nucleotides matching TRBD1. The CDR3 contains 13 residues. Losses at the gene ends were 4 bases for V and 7 bases for J; bases not matched to a gene: 7. Germline assignment: CDR1 SGDLS and CDR2 YYNGEE.

This chain uses TRBV28 with TRBJ2-3; tentative D call: TRBD1 (5 bases). The V gene's germline CDR1 is MDHEN and CDR2 SYDVKM. This CDR3 has 13 residues. The V end was cut by 6 bases, the J end by 4 bases, with 11 bases between. DNA for the CDR3: TGTGCCAGCAGAAGGACAAGGGCAGATACGCAGTATTTT. Amino acids: CASRRTRADTQYF. Combining the CDR3 with reference TRBV28 and TRBJ2-3 gives the whole variable domain DVKVTQSSRYLVKRTGEKVFLECVQDMDHENMFWYRQDPGLGLRLIYFSYDVKMKEKGDIPEGYSVSREKKERFSLILESASTNQTSMYLCASRRTRADTQYFGPGTRLTVL.

The J gene is TRBJ2-7, the V gene TRBV4-2, with 7 positions matching TRBD1. This CDR3 contains 16 residues. Germline V gene lookup returns CDR1 LGHNA and CDR2 YNFKEQ. V lost 6 bases and J lost 4; bases outside the gene matches: 15. The CDR3 spells CASSLTNRDSPYEQYF. Here the CDR3 DNA reads TGTGCCAGCAGTCTAACCAACCGGGACAGCCCATACGAGCAGTACTTC.